These 15 T cell receptor beta chains were sequenced from one sample in a study of shared clonotypes between healthy human individuals. TCRdb's copy holds only in-frame clones and misses some; the assay was immunoSEQ multiplex PCR. The table shows nearly 1,000,000 clones, with less than 85% occurring only once. Specimen: memory CD4+ T cells sorted from blood. As to subset: CD45RA-negative fraction. These receptors were taken from a man aged 18 to 30 in good health.

V usage is TRBV6-6 and J usage is TRBJ1-1; perhaps TRBD1 as D (5 bases). V shed 6 bases and J shed 9 bases, with 20 bases lying between them. The CDR3 is 14 residues long. From germline, CDR1 is MNHNY and CDR2 SVGAGI (reference sequence). The CDR3, as DNA: TGTGCCAGCAGACGCAGGGTTGGGGAACCGAAAGCTTTCTTT. The encoded protein is CASRRRVGEPKAFF.

The chain links TRBV7-2 to TRBJ1-1; D gene unclear. There are 14 residues in the CDR3. With 2 bases removed from V and 2 bases from J, the gap between germline ends came to 9 bases. Germline V lookup: CDR1 SGHTA, CDR2 FQGNSA. The DNA for the CDR3 is TGTGCCAGCAGCTTAAGTTCAGGTAACACTGAAGCTTTCTTT. Protein sequence: CASSLSSGNTEAFF.

This clone has a single count. The chain is built from TRBV5-7 and TRBJ1-2; 9 bases agree with TRBD1. TRBV5-7 is an ORF for which the function is uncertain. The CDR3 totals 18 residues. V lost 3 bases to trimming and J lost 4 bases; unmatched junction nucleotides: 16. The CDR3 loop is CASSYHKGKRQGVYGYTF. In nucleotides, the CDR3 is TGTGCCAGCAGCTATCACAAGGGGAAGAGACAGGGGGTCTATGGCTACACCTTC.

The J gene is TRBJ2-7, the V gene TRBV7-2; 11 nucleotides align to TRBD1. The CDR3 consists of 14 residues. CDR1 is SGHTA and CDR2 is FQGNSA in the germline V gene. The junction had 2 bases not matched to a gene; V was cut back by 4 bases and J by 3 bases. Here the CDR3 DNA reads TGTGCCAGCAGCTCGGACAGGGGGCTCTACGAGCAGTACTTC. Encoded protein: CASSSDRGLYEQYF.

This clone was counted between two and nine times. This rearrangement joins TRBV9 to TRBJ2-7; 8 bases map to TRBD1. V was clipped by 6 bases and J by 1 base; unmatched bases: 3. CDR1 and CDR2 (germline): SGDLS, YYNGEE. CDR3 length: 13 amino acids. The CDR3 protein is CASNRQGSYEQYF. The DNA for the CDR3 is TGTGCCAGCAATAGACAGGGGTCCTACGAGCAGTACTTC.

This clone appeared a single time. This chain uses TRBV19 with TRBJ2-6, with 9 bases matching TRBD1. This CDR3 spans 18 amino acids. Germline V gives CDR1 LNHDA, CDR2 SQIVND (reference sequence). V lost 6 bases to trimming and J lost 0 bases; unmatched junction nucleotides: 9. CDR3 region: CASSPPGQGYSGANVLTF. In DNA, the CDR3 is TGTGCCAGTAGCCCACCGGGACAGGGCTACTCTGGGGCCAACGTCCTGACTTTC.

The chain couples TRBV6-6 to TRBJ2-5; D is unclear. CDR1 is MNHNY, CDR2 SVGAGI, per germline (reference sequence). V gave up 6 bases and J gave up 4 bases, with 6 bases separating them. This CDR3 spans 11 amino acids. The CDR3 spells CASRLLETQYF. For the CDR3, the DNA is TGTGCCAGCAGGCTGCTAGAGACCCAGTACTTC.

The chain joins TRBV5-4 to TRBJ2-1; 14 bases agree with TRBD2. Germline V gives CDR1 SGHNT, CDR2 YYREEE (reference sequence). The V segment lost 4 bases and the J segment 6 bases; nucleotides outside the gene matches: 6. The CDR3 contains 16 residues. CDR3 sequence reads: CASSGPGLAGVNEQFF. The CDR3 DNA sequence: TGTGCCAGCAGCGGCCCGGGACTAGCGGGAGTCAATGAGCAGTTCTTC.

The chain joins TRBV5-4 to TRBJ2-3; tentatively, D is TRBD2 (7 bases). CDR3 size: 16 residues. The V end lost 4 bases, the J end lost 1 base, and 16 bases lay between the germline ends. The germline V gene encodes CDR1 SGHNT and CDR2 YYREEE (reference sequence). The DNA for the CDR3 is TGTGCCAGCAGCGTTATGCTGGGGGGGCGCACAGATACGCAGTATTTT. It specifies CASSVMLGGRTDTQYF.

This chain uses TRBV5-6 with TRBJ2-7; the D is unclear. The V gene's germline CDR1 is SGHDT and CDR2 YYEEEE. Trimming took off 3 bases at V and 2 bases at J, with 12 bases between the two ends. There are 14 residues in the CDR3. The CDR3 here is CASSSWLAAYEQYF. The CDR3 DNA sequence: TGTGCCAGCAGCTCTTGGCTGGCAGCCTACGAGCAGTACTTC.

The chain recombines TRBV5-1 with TRBJ1-1; 11 bases match TRBD1. The V gene end was trimmed by 0 bases and the J gene end by 1 base; junction bases not matched to a gene: 8. Germline V CDR1 and CDR2: SGHRS, YFSETQ. CDR3 length equals 18 residues. CDR3: CASSLAGQGAPGNTEAFF. Here the CDR3 DNA reads TGCGCCAGCAGCTTGGCAGGACAGGGGGCTCCGGGGAACACTGAAGCTTTCTTT.

This rearrangement joins TRBV6-6 to TRBJ2-5; the D gene is possibly TRBD1 (6 bases). CDR3 length: 13 residues. Germline assignment: CDR1 MNHNY and CDR2 SVGAGI (reference sequence). V gave up 6 bases and J gave up 7 bases, with 15 bases separating them. CDR3 amino acids: CASSPGTMGTQYF. Here the CDR3 DNA reads TGTGCCAGCAGCCCGGGGACAATGGGGACCCAGTACTTC.

The chain links TRBV4-3 to TRBJ1-5; weak D call: TRBD1 (6 bases). V gave up 0 bases and J gave up 4 bases, with 16 bases separating them. Germline V gene data show CDR1 as LGHNA and CDR2 as YSLEER. The CDR3 length is 17 residues. CDR3 DNA: TGCGCCAGCAGCCAAGATCTCGGGGGCGGGAGTAATCAGCCCCAGCATTTT. Translation: CASSQDLGGGSNQPQHF.

The table lists this clone with a few counts. The chain links TRBV6-1 to TRBJ1-1, with 9 bases that match TRBD1. The CDR3 is 15 residues long. Unmatched junction bases numbered 16, after V lost 10 bases and J lost 7 bases. From germline, CDR1 is MNHNS and CDR2 SASEGT. The CDR3 DNA reads as TGTGCCACAGAAAGGGACAGGGAAGGTCGGAGTGAAGCTTTCTTT. This codes for CATERDREGRSEAFF.

The V gene is TRBV7-8, the J gene TRBJ2-3; TRBD2 matches at 7 bases. CDR1 and CDR2 (germline): SGHVS, FQNEAQ. This CDR3 spans 14 amino acids. V trimming: 4 bases; J trimming: 1 base; junction bases outside the gene matches: 2. CDR3 loop: CASSWDYRTDTQYF. The CDR3 DNA sequence: TGTGCCAGCAGCTGGGACTACCGCACAGATACGCAGTATTTT.